This TCR beta chain originates from a study of Graves' ophthalmopathy and Graves' hyperthyroidism. V was pared by 1 base and J by 0 bases, with 3 bases between. The CDR3 runs to 13 residues. CDR1 is LNHNV, CDR2 YYDKDF, per germline (reference sequence). This clonotype came up many times. For repertoire sequencing, the TCR beta CDR3 regions were amplified from RNA transcripts. Second-round multiplex PCR followed a first-round RT-PCR using HTBI primers. TCRdb passed the multiplex PCR reads through MiXCR, listing each CDR3 protein once. The table lists 300,000 to 400,000 distinct CDR3 sequences, roughly 17% of them singletons.

The sequence was obtained from an adult man with Graves' ophthalmopathy. The sample comprised peripheral blood. This sequence joins TRBV15 and TRBJ1-1; no reliable D call. The CDR3: CATSRGLNTEAFF. DNA of the CDR3: TGTGCCACCAGCAGAGGTTTGAACACTGAAGCTTTCTTT.